The entry that follows covers one T cell receptor beta chain sequence. The antigen is unknown. The sample comes from a study of cytomegalovirus exposure and HLA in healthy donors. The CDR3 totals 15 residues. The germline CDR1 and CDR2 sequences are LNHDA and SQIVND (reference sequence). Deletions cut 7 bases from V and 4 bases from J, with 19 bases between. Whole-study findings and limits: Most TCR sequences were rare, but some public TCRs occurred in many donors. According to a later analysis, TCR clusters from the first cohort tended to co-occur in the 100 to 150 validation repertoires.

Measured with immunoSEQ multiplex PCR; TCRdb has only the in-frame clones, and not every one. The table shows 150,000 to 200,000 clones, with about 82% occurring only once. The specimen sequenced was PBMCs. The genes are TRBV19 and TRBJ1-1; D is uncertain. This receptor was obtained from a man aged 30-40 years in good health and CMV-seropositive. Here the CDR3 DNA reads TGTGCCAGTAATCCGTCTCTGGGAGGAGGCACTGAAGCTTTCTTT. Protein product: CASNPSLGGGTEAFF. Full variable domain (rest looked up from reference TRBV19 and TRBJ1-1): DGGITQSPKYLFRKEGQNVTLSCEQNLNHDAMYWYRQDPGQGLRLIYYSQIVNDFQKGDIAEGYSVSREKKESFPLTVTSAQKNPTAFYLCASNPSLGGGTEAFFGQGTRLTVV.